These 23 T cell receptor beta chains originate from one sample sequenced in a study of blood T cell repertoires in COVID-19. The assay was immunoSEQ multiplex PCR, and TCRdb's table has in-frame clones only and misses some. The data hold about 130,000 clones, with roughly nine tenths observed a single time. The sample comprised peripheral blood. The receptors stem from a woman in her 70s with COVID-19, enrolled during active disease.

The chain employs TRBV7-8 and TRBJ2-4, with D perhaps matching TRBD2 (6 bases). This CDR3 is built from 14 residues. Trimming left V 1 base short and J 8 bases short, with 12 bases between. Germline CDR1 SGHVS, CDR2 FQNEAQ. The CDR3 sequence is CASSLGGALDIQYF. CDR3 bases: TGTGCCAGCAGCTTAGGCGGGGCGTTGGACATTCAGTACTTC.

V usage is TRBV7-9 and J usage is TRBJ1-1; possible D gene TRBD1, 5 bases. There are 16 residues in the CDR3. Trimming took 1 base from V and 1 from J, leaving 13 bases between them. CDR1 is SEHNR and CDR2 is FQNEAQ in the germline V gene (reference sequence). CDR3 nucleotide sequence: TGTGCCAGCAGCTTAGGGAGGGACTCAACGAACACTGAAGCTTTCTTT. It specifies CASSLGRDSTNTEAFF.

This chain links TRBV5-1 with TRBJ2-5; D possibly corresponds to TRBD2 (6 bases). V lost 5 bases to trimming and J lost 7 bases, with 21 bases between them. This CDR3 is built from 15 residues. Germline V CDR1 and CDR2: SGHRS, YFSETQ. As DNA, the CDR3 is TGCGCCAGCAGAACTAGCCCAGAGGCGGCAGCGACCCAGTACTTC. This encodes CASRTSPEAAATQYF.

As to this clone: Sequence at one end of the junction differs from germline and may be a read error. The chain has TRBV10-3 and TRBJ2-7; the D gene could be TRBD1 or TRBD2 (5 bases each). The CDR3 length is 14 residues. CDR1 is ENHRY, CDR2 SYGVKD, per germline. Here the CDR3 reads CAIGEGRDGYEQYF. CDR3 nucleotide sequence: TGTGCCATCGGTGAGGGCAGGGATGGTTACGAGCAGTACTTC.

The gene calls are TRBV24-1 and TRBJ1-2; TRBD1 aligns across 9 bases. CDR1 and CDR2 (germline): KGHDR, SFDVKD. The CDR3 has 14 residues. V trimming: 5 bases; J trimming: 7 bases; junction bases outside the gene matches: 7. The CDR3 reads CATSGPGQGRGYTF. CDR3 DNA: TGTGCCACCAGTGGTCCGGGACAGGGCCGTGGCTACACCTTC.

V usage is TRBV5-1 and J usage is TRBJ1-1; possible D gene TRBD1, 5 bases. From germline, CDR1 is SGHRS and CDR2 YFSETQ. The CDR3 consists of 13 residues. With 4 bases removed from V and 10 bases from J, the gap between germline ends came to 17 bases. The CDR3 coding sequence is TGCGCCAGCAGCCGGGACTCTCTCATGGGAGCTTTCTTT. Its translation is CASSRDSLMGAFF.

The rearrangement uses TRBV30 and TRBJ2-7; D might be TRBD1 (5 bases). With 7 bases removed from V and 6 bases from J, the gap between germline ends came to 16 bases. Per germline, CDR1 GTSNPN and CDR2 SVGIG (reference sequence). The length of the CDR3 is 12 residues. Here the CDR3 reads CAFRTKAVEQYF. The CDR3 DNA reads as TGTGCCTTCAGGACAAAGGCGGTCGAGCAGTACTTC.

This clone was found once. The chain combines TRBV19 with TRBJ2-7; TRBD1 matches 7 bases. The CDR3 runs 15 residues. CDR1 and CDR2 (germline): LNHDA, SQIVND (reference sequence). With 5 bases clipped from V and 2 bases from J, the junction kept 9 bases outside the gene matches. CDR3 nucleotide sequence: TGTGCCAGTAGTGCCCGACAGGGAATTCCCTACGAGCAGTACTTC. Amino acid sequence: CASSARQGIPYEQYF.

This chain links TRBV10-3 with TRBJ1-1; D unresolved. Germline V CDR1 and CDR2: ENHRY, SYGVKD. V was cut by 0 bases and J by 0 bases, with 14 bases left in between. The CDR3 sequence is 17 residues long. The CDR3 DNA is TGTGCCATCAGTGAGTCGTTACCCGGACTCATGAACACTGAAGCTTTCTTT. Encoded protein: CAISESLPGLMNTEAFF.

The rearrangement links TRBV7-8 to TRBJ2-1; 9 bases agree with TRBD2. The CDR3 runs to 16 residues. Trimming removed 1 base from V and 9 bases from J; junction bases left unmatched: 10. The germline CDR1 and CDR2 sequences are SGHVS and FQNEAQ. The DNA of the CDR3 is TGTGCCAGCAGCTTAGGATCGGCGGGGGGGCGTACTGAGCAGTTCTTC. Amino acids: CASSLGSAGGRTEQFF.

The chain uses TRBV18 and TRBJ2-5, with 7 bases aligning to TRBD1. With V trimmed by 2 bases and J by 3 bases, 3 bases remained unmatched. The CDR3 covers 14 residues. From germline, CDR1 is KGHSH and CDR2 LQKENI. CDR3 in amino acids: CASSPNTGEETQYF. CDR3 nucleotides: TGTGCCAGCTCACCAAACACAGGGGAAGAGACCCAGTACTTC. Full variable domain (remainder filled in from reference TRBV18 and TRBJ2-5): NAGVMQNPRHLVRRRGQEARLRCSPMKGHSHVYWYRQLPEEGLKFMVYLQKENIIDESGMPKERFSAEFPKEGPSILRIQQVVRGDSAAYFCASSPNTGEETQYFGPGTRLLVL.

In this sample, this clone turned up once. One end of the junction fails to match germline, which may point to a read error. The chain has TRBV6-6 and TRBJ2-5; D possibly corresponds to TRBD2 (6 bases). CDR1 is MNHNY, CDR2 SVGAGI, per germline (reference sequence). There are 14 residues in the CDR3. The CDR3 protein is CASSHSSVQETQYF. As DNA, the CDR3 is TGTGCCAGCAGTCACTCTAGCGTACAAGAGACCCAGTACTTC.

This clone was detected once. The CDR3 DNA sequence: TGTGCCAGCAGCCTAGGACAGGGAGAGGCTTTCTTT. This codes for CASSLGQGEAFF. This chain uses TRBV7-9 with TRBJ1-1; 8 nucleotides agree with TRBD1. J gave up 11 bases and V 5 bases, and 7 bases lay outside the gene matches. The CDR3 is 12 amino acids. Germline loops: CDR1 SEHNR, CDR2 FQNEAQ (reference sequence).

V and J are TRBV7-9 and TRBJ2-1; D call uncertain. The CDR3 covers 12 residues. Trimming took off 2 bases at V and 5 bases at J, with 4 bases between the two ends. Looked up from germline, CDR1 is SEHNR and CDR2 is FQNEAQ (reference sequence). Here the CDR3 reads CASSLINNEQFF. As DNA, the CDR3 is TGTGCCAGCAGCTTAATAAACAATGAGCAGTTCTTC.

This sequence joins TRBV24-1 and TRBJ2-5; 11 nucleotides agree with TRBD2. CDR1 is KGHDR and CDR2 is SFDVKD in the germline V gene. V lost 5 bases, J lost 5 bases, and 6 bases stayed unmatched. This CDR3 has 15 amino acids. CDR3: CATSARASGGETQYF. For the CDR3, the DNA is TGTGCCACCAGTGCCCGGGCTAGCGGGGGGGAGACCCAGTACTTC.

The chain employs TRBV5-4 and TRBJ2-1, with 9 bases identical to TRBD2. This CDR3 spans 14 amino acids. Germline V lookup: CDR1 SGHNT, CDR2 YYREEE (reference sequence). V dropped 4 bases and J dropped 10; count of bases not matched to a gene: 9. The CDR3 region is CASSLKRGAGEQFF. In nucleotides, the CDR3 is TGTGCCAGCAGCCTGAAGCGGGGGGCGGGAGAGCAGTTCTTC.

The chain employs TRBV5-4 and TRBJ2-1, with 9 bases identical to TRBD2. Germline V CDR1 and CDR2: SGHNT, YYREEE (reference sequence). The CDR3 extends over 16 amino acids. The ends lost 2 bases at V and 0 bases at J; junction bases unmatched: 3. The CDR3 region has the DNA TGTGCCAGCAGCTTTGGCGGGGGGGCCTCCTACAATGAGCAGTTCTTC. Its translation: CASSFGGGASYNEQFF.

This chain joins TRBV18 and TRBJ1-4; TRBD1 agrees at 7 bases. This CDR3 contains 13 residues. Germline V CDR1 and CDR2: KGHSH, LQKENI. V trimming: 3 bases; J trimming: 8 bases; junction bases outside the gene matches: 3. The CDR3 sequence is CASSPYRGEKLFF. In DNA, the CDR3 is TGTGCCAGCTCACCCTACAGGGGAGAAAAACTGTTTTTT. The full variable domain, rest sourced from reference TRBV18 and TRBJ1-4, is NAGVMQNPRHLVRRRGQEARLRCSPMKGHSHVYWYRQLPEEGLKFMVYLQKENIIDESGMPKERFSAEFPKEGPSILRIQQVVRGDSAAYFCASSPYRGEKLFFGSGTQLSVL.

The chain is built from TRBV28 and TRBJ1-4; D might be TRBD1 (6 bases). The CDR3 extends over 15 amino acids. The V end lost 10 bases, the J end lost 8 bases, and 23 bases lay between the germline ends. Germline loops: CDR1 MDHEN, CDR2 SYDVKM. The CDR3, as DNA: TGTGCCATCTCCCAACAACAGGGCGTGGGGGAAAAACTGTTTTTT. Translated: CAISQQQGVGEKLFF.

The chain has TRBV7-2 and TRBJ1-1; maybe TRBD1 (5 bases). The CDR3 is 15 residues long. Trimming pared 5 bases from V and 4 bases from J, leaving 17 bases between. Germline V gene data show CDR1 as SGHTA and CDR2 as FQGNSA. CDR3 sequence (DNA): TGTGCCAGCAGCCAAACCCGGGGGGTTAGCACTGAAGCTTTCTTT. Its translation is CASSQTRGVSTEAFF.

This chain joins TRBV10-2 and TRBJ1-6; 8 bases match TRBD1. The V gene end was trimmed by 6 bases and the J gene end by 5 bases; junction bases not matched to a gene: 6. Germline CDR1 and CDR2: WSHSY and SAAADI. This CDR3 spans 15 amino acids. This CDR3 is CASRGQEKNNSPLHF. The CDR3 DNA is TGCGCCAGCAGGGGACAGGAGAAAAATAATTCACCCCTCCACTTT.

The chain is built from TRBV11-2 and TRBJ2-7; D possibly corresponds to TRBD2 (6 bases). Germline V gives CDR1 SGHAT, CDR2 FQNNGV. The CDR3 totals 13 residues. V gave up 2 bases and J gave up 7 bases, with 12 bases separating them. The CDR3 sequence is CASSLWMGREQYF. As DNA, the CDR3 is TGTGCCAGCAGCTTATGGATGGGGAGGGAGCAGTACTTC.

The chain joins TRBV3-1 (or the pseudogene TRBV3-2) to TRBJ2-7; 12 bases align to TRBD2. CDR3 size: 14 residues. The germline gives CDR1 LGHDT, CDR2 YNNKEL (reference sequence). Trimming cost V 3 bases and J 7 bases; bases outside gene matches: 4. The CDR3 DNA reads TGTGCCAGCAGCCAGATAGGGACTAGCGGGGAGCAGTACTTC. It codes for CASSQIGTSGEQYF.